A single T cell receptor (beta chain) is shown here with its context. The data stem from a study of OX40 agonist ivuxolimab in advanced cancers. About the study: A male proportion of around 86% was recorded, with mean age about 54 years and range roughly 23 to 79.

Clones were sequenced by immunoSEQ multiplex PCR, and TCRdb holds only the in-frame ones, with some missing. The table has tens of thousands of clones, roughly 78% seen once; the top ten hold around 5%. CDR3 length equals 19 residues. The V gene's germline CDR1 is LNHNV and CDR2 YYDKDF (reference sequence). V was clipped by 1 base and J by 5 bases; unmatched bases: 15. The cohort excluded patients with autoimmune disease history or systemic immunosuppression. Sample: CD4+ or CD8+ T cells sorted from blood, taken in a trial of the OX40 agonist ivuxolimab. The sequence derives from an adult with an advanced solid tumor such as melanoma, head and neck, liver or kidney cancer. The chain couples TRBV15 to TRBJ2-5, with 11 bases matching TRBD1. This CDR3 reads CATSRGSGQGASYRETQYF. CDR3 sequence (DNA): TGTGCCACCAGCAGAGGTTCAGGACAGGGGGCCTCCTACCGGGAGACCCAGTACTTC. Filled out from reference TRBV15 and TRBJ2-5, the complete variable domain reads DAMVIQNPRYQVTQFGKPVTLSCSQTLNHNVMYWYQQKSSQAPKLLFHYYDKDFNNEADTPDNFQSRRPNTSFCFLDIRSPGLGDTAMYLCATSRGSGQGASYRETQYFGPGTRLLVL.